The 16 T cell receptor beta chains below come from one sample, sequenced in a study of cytomegalovirus exposure and HLA in healthy donors. PCR used 60 Vbeta primers and 13 Jbeta primers. Produced via immunoSEQ multiplex PCR; TCRdb's table is partial and in-frame only. The repertoire holds some 94,000 clones, with about two thirds as singletons. Sequencing input: PBMCs. Receptors originate from a middle-aged man in good health and CMV-seronegative.

This clone was observed a handful of times. V usage is TRBV29-1 and J usage is TRBJ2-5, with 7 bases fitting TRBD1. The CDR3 spans 14 residues. The V gene end was trimmed by 5 bases and the J gene end by 2 bases; junction bases not matched to a gene: 8. Germline CDR1 SQVTM, CDR2 ANQGSEA. The CDR3 sequence: CSVSRGQAQETQYF. CDR3 coding DNA: TGCAGCGTTTCACGAGGACAGGCGCAAGAGACCCAGTACTTC.

The rearrangement joins TRBV5-1 to TRBJ1-1, with D perhaps matching TRBD1 (5 bases). The CDR3 totals 15 residues. Trimming stripped 0 bases from V and 1 base from J, with 10 bases between. The germline gives CDR1 SGHRS, CDR2 YFSETQ. The CDR3 DNA reads TGCGCCAGCAGCTTGGGATGGGGGGAGAACACTGAAGCTTTCTTT. Translating gives CASSLGWGENTEAFF.

This rearrangement joins TRBV5-1 to TRBJ2-3; 8 bases match TRBD1. CDR1 SGHRS and CDR2 YFSETQ come from the germline V gene. The V gene end was trimmed by 4 bases and the J gene end by 4 bases; junction bases not matched to a gene: 5. The CDR3 runs to 14 residues. The CDR3, as DNA: TGCGCCAGCAGCGGACAGGGAGGCCCAGATACGCAGTATTTT. Translation gives CASSGQGGPDTQYF.

The chain couples TRBV5-6 to TRBJ2-1, with TRBD1 identical over 9 bases. V shed 6 bases, J shed 9 bases, and the junction held 7 bases outside the gene matches. The CDR3 covers 13 residues. Germline-derived CDR1 and CDR2 are SGHDT and YYEEEE. The CDR3 is CASKQGARIEQFF. The CDR3 DNA reads TGTGCCAGCAAACAGGGGGCGCGGATTGAGCAGTTCTTC. Full variable domain (remainder filled in from reference TRBV5-6 and TRBJ2-1): DAGVTQSPTHLIKTRGQQVTLRCSPKSGHDTVSWYQQALGQGPQFIFQYYEEEERQRGNFPDRFSGHQFPNYSSELNVNALLLGDSALYLCASKQGARIEQFFGPGTRLTVL.

The chain carries TRBV2 and TRBJ1-4, with TRBD1 matching 8 bases. CDR1 and CDR2 from the germline V gene are SNHLY and FYNNEI. CDR3 length: 16 residues. With 9 bases clipped from V and 8 bases from J, the junction kept 17 bases outside the gene matches. The CDR3: CASESDLTGVNEKLFF. The DNA of the CDR3 is TGTGCCAGTGAGTCGGATTTGACAGGGGTTAACGAAAAACTGTTTTTT. The entire variable domain, with the rest obtained from reference TRBV2 and TRBJ1-4, is as follows: EPEVTQTPSHQVTQMGQEVILRCVPISNHLYFYWYRQILGQKVEFLVSFYNNEISEKSEIFDDQFSVERPDGSNFTLKIRSTKLEDSAMYFCASESDLTGVNEKLFFGSGTQLSVL.

The count of this clone is one. The rearrangement joins TRBV19 to TRBJ1-3; no clear D. V gave up 0 bases and J gave up 4 bases, with 7 bases separating them. Germline V CDR1 and CDR2: LNHDA, SQIVND (reference sequence). The CDR3 spans 14 residues. In DNA form, the CDR3 reads TGTGCCAGTAGTATAGACCCGTTGGGAAACACCATATATTTT. Its translation: CASSIDPLGNTIYF.

The chain is built from TRBV9 and TRBJ1-1, with no clear D. V lost 4 bases to trimming and J lost 0 bases, with 13 bases between them. The germline V gene has CDR1 SGDLS and CDR2 YYNGEE. The CDR3 sequence is 15 residues long. CDR3 in amino acids: CASSLLPRVNTEAFF. CDR3 bases: TGTGCCAGCAGCCTTCTTCCCCGGGTGAACACTGAAGCTTTCTTT.

V usage is TRBV19 and J usage is TRBJ1-5, with a possible D match to TRBD1 (5 bases). Trimming shortened V by 3 bases and J by 0 bases, and 15 bases separated the two germline ends. Germline V CDR1 and CDR2: LNHDA, SQIVND (reference sequence). The CDR3 has 17 residues. CDR3 region: CASSMGQEINSNQPQHF. CDR3 DNA sequence: TGTGCCAGTAGTATGGGGCAGGAAATCAATAGCAATCAGCCCCAGCATTTT.

V usage is TRBV5-6 and J usage is TRBJ1-4; 7 bases are a match to TRBD1. The V and J ends lost 4 bases and 1 base, in that order; junction bases with no gene match: 7. Germline lookup yields CDR1 SGHDT and CDR2 YYEEEE. The CDR3 has 16 amino acids. This CDR3 is CASSKYQGVTNEKLFF. Written as DNA, the CDR3 is TGTGCCAGCAGCAAATACCAGGGGGTAACTAATGAAAAACTGTTTTTT.

The chain joins TRBV2 to TRBJ2-1, with D possibly being TRBD1 (6 bases). V was shortened by 9 bases and J by 4 bases, with 16 bases between the two germline ends. The germline CDR1 and CDR2 sequences are SNHLY and FYNNEI. The CDR3 sequence is 14 residues long. The CDR3 DNA reads TGTGCCAGTTCCCGGACAGTCGGATACAATGAGCAGTTCTTC. Its protein is CASSRTVGYNEQFF.

The V call is TRBV7-9, the J call TRBJ2-3; D is unclear. Germline lookup yields CDR1 SEHNR and CDR2 FQNEAQ (reference sequence). The CDR3 runs 11 residues. The CDR3 sequence is CTVAQLDTQYF. The CDR3 nucleotides read TGTACGGTAGCTCAACTGGATACGCAGTATTTT.

This clone was detected a few times. The chain uses TRBV2 and TRBJ2-5, with 9 bases that match TRBD2. Germline V gene lookup returns CDR1 SNHLY and CDR2 FYNNEI. The CDR3 covers 15 residues. After removal of 3 bases from V and 2 bases from J, the junction contained 4 bases not matched to a gene. DNA of the CDR3: TGTGCCAGCAGTGACGGGCTAGCGGGGCAAGAGACCCAGTACTTC. It yields the protein CASSDGLAGQETQYF.

Here the CDR3 DNA reads TGTGCCAGCAGCGTACTGGGGGCGTCGGGCACCGGGGAGCTGTTTTTT. It codes for CASSVLGASGTGELFF. The rearrangement uses TRBV9 and TRBJ2-2, with D possibly being TRBD1 (6 bases). The V gene lost 1 base and the J gene lost 4 bases, with 14 bases spanning the gap. The CDR3 runs to 16 residues. The V gene's germline CDR1 is SGDLS and CDR2 YYNGEE.

The rearrangement uses TRBV28 and TRBJ1-1; 8 bases align to TRBD1. With V trimmed by 6 bases and J by 9 bases, 12 bases remained unmatched. CDR1 and CDR2 from the germline V gene are MDHEN and SYDVKM. The CDR3 runs to 14 residues. DNA of the CDR3: TGTGCCAGCAGGCCGGGACAGGCGTCGGGGAAAGCTTTCTTT. Protein: CASRPGQASGKAFF.

The chain carries TRBV6-6 and TRBJ1-1; D gene ambiguous. V was cut by 0 bases and J by 1 base, with 6 bases left in between. CDR1 MNHNY and CDR2 SVGAGI come from the germline V gene (reference sequence). The CDR3 totals 14 residues. CDR3 DNA sequence: TGTGCCAGCAGTTACTCCGAGAGGAACACTGAAGCTTTCTTT. As protein: CASSYSERNTEAFF.

This clone showed up just a few times. As DNA, the CDR3 is TGTGCCAGCAGAAACAGGGATGAGCAGTTCTTC. Protein: CASRNRDEQFF. This sequence joins TRBV2 and TRBJ2-1; D is perhaps TRBD1 (6 bases). The V end lost 6 bases, the J end lost 8 bases, and 8 bases lay between the germline ends. CDR3 length: 11 residues. Per germline, CDR1 SNHLY and CDR2 FYNNEI.